This entry lists 26 T cell receptor beta chains sequenced from one sample in a study of blood T cells in healthy people across ages. The use of a sample-barcoded 5' primer and a J-beta primer mix characterized a second PCR of about 6 to 11 cycles. In TCRdb, the 5' RACE reads were re-called with MiXCR into one record per CDR3 protein. Of roughly 1.4 million distinct CDR3 sequences detected, roughly 64% appear once; the ten largest clones hold 6.5% to 8.5%. Sequenced: blood. The source is a man younger than 35 in good health.

The J gene is TRBJ2-6, the V gene TRBV12-3 or TRBV12-4; weak D call: TRBD1 (6 bases). The CDR3 totals 17 residues. V lost 8 bases, J lost 0 bases, and 17 bases lay in between. CDR3 region: CASGDRQVLSGANVLTF. CDR3 DNA: TGTGCCAGCGGTGACAGACAGGTCCTCTCTGGGGCCAACGTCCTGACTTTC.

This clonotype has more than one count but fewer than ten. The chain joins TRBV27 to TRBJ1-1; weak D call: TRBD1 (5 bases). Deletions cut 7 bases from V and 5 bases from J, with 17 bases between. Germline CDR1 and CDR2: MNHEY and SMNVEV (reference sequence). The CDR3 covers 14 residues. The CDR3 is CASTEPGGRTEAFF. In nucleotides, the CDR3 is TGTGCCAGCACCGAACCCGGGGGACGGACTGAAGCTTTCTTT.

The V call is TRBV12-3 or TRBV12-4, the J call TRBJ2-4; D may be TRBD1 or TRBD2 (6 bases each). CDR3 size: 16 residues. Trimming removed 2 bases from V and 1 base from J, with 12 bases in between. CDR3 residues: CASSLLGGAAKNIQYF. The CDR3 DNA is TGTGCCAGCAGTTTACTGGGGGGCGCTGCCAAAAACATTCAGTACTTC.

The chain joins TRBV7-9 to TRBJ2-5; D remains unclear. CDR3 length: 11 residues. Trimming stripped 7 bases from V and 5 bases from J, with 8 bases between. The germline V gene has CDR1 SEHNR and CDR2 FQNEAQ (reference sequence). This chain's CDR3 is CASNLLETQYF. In DNA, the CDR3 is TGTGCCAGCAACTTGCTTGAGACCCAGTACTTC.

V gene TRBV12-3 or TRBV12-4 combines with J gene TRBJ2-5; TRBD1 or TRBD2 may be the D gene (5 bases each). The J call is in doubt because the DNA end fits TRBJ2-7 better. The CDR3 has 12 residues. CDR3 region: CASSWLGDEQYF. CDR3 DNA: TGTGCCAGCAGCTGGCTGGGGGACGAGCAGTACTTC.

This clonotype was detected a few times. The rearrangement joins TRBV20-1 to TRBJ1-1; 8 bases are a match to TRBD1. The CDR3 sequence is 16 residues long. Germline V gene sequence: CDR1 DFQATT, CDR2 SNEGSKA (reference sequence). V shed 5 bases, J shed 1 base, and the junction held 12 bases outside the gene matches. The CDR3 DNA is TGCAGTGCTGATATAAACAGGGGGTGGAGGAACACTGAAGCTTTCTTT. Protein sequence: CSADINRGWRNTEAFF.

This chain connects TRBV2 to TRBJ1-2; possibly TRBD1 for D (5 bases). The CDR3 covers 14 residues. With 4 bases removed from V and 0 bases from J, the gap between germline ends came to 9 bases. Germline assignment: CDR1 SNHLY and CDR2 FYNNEI. DNA of the CDR3: TGTGCCAGCAGTGTGGGGGGAGCTAACTATGGCTACACCTTC. It encodes CASSVGGANYGYTF. The whole variable domain, filled in from reference TRBV2 and TRBJ1-2, reads EPEVTQTPSHQVTQMGQEVILRCVPISNHLYFYWYRQILGQKVEFLVSFYNNEISEKSEIFDDQFSVERPDGSNFTLKIRSTKLEDSAMYFCASSVGGANYGYTFGSGTRLTVV.

In regard to this clonotype: At one end the junction does not follow the germline gene, possibly because of a read error. This chain joins TRBV9 and TRBJ2-5, with 8 nucleotides matching TRBD2. CDR3 length equals 16 residues. CDR1 is SGDLS, CDR2 YYNGEE, per germline. The CDR3 DNA sequence: TGTGCCAGCAGCGAAGGTGGCGGGGGGCCAGGAGAGACCAAGTACTTC. Residues: CASSEGGGGPGETKYF.

The CDR3 DNA follows: TGTGCCAGCAGCTTGTCCAAACCCGGAGGGGGCTTCTACGAGCAGTACTTC. Amino acids: CASSLSKPGGGFYEQYF. V usage is TRBV7-2 and J usage is TRBJ2-7; possible D gene TRBD1, 7 bases. The CDR3 length is 17 residues. From germline, CDR1 is SGHTA and CDR2 FQGNSA. V was pared by 3 bases and J by 3 bases, with 21 bases between. Based on the CDR3 plus reference TRBV7-2 and TRBJ2-7, the full variable domain is GAGVSQSPSNKVTEKGKDVELRCDPISGHTALYWYRQSLGQGLEFLIYFQGNSAPDKSGLPSDRFSAERTGGSVSTLTIQRTQQEDSAVYLCASSLSKPGGGFYEQYFGPGTRLTVT.

This chain connects TRBV29-1 to TRBJ2-5; 13 nucleotides match TRBD2. The CDR3 consists of 14 residues. The germline V gene encodes CDR1 SQVTM and CDR2 ANQGSEA. The trim removed 5 bases at V and 2 bases at J, leaving 2 bases unmatched. CDR3: CSVWTSGSQETQYF. The CDR3 DNA reads as TGCAGCGTTTGGACTAGCGGGAGTCAAGAGACCCAGTACTTC.

J is TRBJ2-7 and V is TRBV12-3 or TRBV12-4; 11 bases map to TRBD1. The CDR3 totals 15 residues. J gave up 2 bases and V 3 bases, and 3 bases lay outside the gene matches. The CDR3: CASSLGTGGPYEQYF. CDR3 bases: TGTGCCAGCAGTTTGGGGACAGGGGGACCCTACGAGCAGTACTTC.

CDR3 loop: CASKFGLAGGLVRPDTQYF. In DNA, the CDR3 is TGTGCCAGCAAATTCGGACTAGCGGGGGGGCTTGTTCGCCCAGATACGCAGTATTTT. The chain joins TRBV7-2 to TRBJ2-3, with 15 bases identical to TRBD2. Germline V gene sequence: CDR1 SGHTA, CDR2 FQGNSA. This CDR3 is 19 amino acids long. J gave up 4 bases and V 7 bases, and 15 bases lay outside the gene matches.

The chain recombines TRBV13 with TRBJ2-5; 8 positions match TRBD2. This CDR3 is built from 14 residues. V lost 4 bases and J lost 3; bases outside the gene matches: 4. Germline assignment: CDR1 PRHDT and CDR2 FYEKMQ (reference sequence). The CDR3 here is CASSYTSGEETQYF. The CDR3 bases are TGTGCCAGCAGCTACACTAGCGGAGAAGAGACCCAGTACTTC.

The rearrangement joins TRBV7-9 to TRBJ1-1; D not certain. Germline loops: CDR1 SEHNR, CDR2 FQNEAQ (reference sequence). V lost 5 bases and J lost 5, with 12 bases in between. CDR3 size: 13 residues. CDR3 DNA sequence: TGTGCCAGCAGCAATGACGGGGAGACTGAAGCTTTCTTT. It translates to CASSNDGETEAFF.

This clonotype has at least ten counts. The rearrangement links TRBV7-2 to TRBJ2-7; D is ambiguous. V shed 5 bases and J shed 3 bases, with 8 bases lying between them. Germline CDR1 is SGHTA and CDR2 is FQGNSA. This CDR3 region has 12 residues. CDR3 loop: CASSSSLYEQYF. In DNA form, the CDR3 reads TGTGCCAGCAGCAGCAGCCTCTACGAGCAGTACTTC.

This clonotype was seen once. The gene calls are TRBV4-3 and TRBJ1-2; no firm D call. This CDR3 is 16 amino acids long. Germline CDR1 is LGHNA and CDR2 is YSLEER. V was trimmed by 0 bases and J by 4 bases, leaving 15 bases between them. The CDR3 sequence is CASSQESRELPYGYTF. The CDR3 bases are TGCGCCAGCAGCCAAGAGTCGCGGGAACTGCCCTATGGCTACACCTTC.

The chain couples TRBV27 to TRBJ2-4; 7 bases map to TRBD1. The end of the DNA aligns better with TRBJ2-7, so the J call may be wrong. The germline V gene has CDR1 MNHEY and CDR2 SMNVEV (reference sequence). The CDR3 is 17 residues long. The CDR3 region is CASSLSPSRTGIYEQYF. The CDR3 coding sequence is TGTGCCAGCAGTTTAAGCCCCTCCCGGACAGGTATCTACGAGCAGTACTTC.

This clonotype was detected once. The genes are TRBV6-1 and TRBJ1-6, with a tentative D call TRBD1 (6 bases). Germline V lookup: CDR1 MNHNS, CDR2 SASEGT. Trimming pared 7 bases from V and 6 bases from J, leaving 19 bases between. The CDR3 has 16 amino acids. CDR3: CASIGETGLLNSPLHF. CDR3 bases: TGTGCCAGCATCGGGGAGACAGGCCTCCTTAATTCACCCCTCCACTTT.

CDR3 bases: TGTGCCAGCAGCCCACAGGGACAGGGGATAGGTGAGCAGTTCTTC. This translates into CASSPQGQGIGEQFF. The chain joins TRBV3-1 to TRBJ2-1; TRBD1 matches at 10 bases. J gave up 9 bases and V 4 bases, and 9 bases lay outside the gene matches. The CDR3 length is 15 residues. Germline V CDR1 and CDR2: LGHDT, YNNKEL (reference sequence).

This clonotype was detected a few times. This sequence joins TRBV6-5 and TRBJ2-5, with D possibly TRBD1 on 5 matching bases. Trimming cost V 2 bases and J 1 base, with 8 bases left between them. The CDR3 has 14 amino acids. The germline gives CDR1 MNHEY, CDR2 SVGAGI. DNA for the CDR3: TGTGCCAGCAGTTACGGGGCACGCCAAGAGACCCAGTACTTC. The encoded protein is CASSYGARQETQYF.

Concerning this clonotype itself: This sequence may be a read error, since a much larger clone differs from it by one base. The rearrangement uses TRBV20-1 and TRBJ2-5, with D perhaps assigned TRBD1 or TRBD2 (5 bases each). The DNA end favors TRBJ2-7, so the J call may be wrong. Per the germline V gene, CDR1 is DFQATT and CDR2 is SNEGSKA (reference sequence). This CDR3 is 14 amino acids long. This chain's CDR3 is CSASPGTFADEQYF. The CDR3 bases are TGCAGTGCTAGTCCCGGGACGTTCGCCGACGAGCAGTACTTC.

V gene TRBV27 combines with J gene TRBJ1-2, with 9 bases that match TRBD1. V shed 5 bases and J 6 bases; nucleotides not matched to a gene: 10. This CDR3 is built from 15 residues. The germline gives CDR1 MNHEY, CDR2 SMNVEV (reference sequence). In nucleotides, the CDR3 is TGTGCCAGCAGTCCGATACAGGGGGCAAGGGATGGCTACACCTTC. Protein sequence: CASSPIQGARDGYTF.

J is TRBJ2-3 and V is TRBV11-2; 10 nucleotides line up with TRBD2. After removal of 2 bases from V and 3 bases from J, the junction contained 8 bases not matched to a gene. The CDR3 contains 17 residues. Per the germline V gene, CDR1 is SGHAT and CDR2 is FQNNGV. The CDR3 is CASSLFASGSMTDTQYF. CDR3 in DNA: TGTGCCAGCAGCTTATTTGCTAGCGGGAGCATGACAGATACGCAGTATTTT.

This chain connects TRBV6-6 to TRBJ2-7; D is unresolved. The germline CDR1 and CDR2 sequences are MNHNY and SVGAGI (reference sequence). This CDR3 has 15 amino acids. V lost 6 bases and J 3 bases, leaving 18 bases between the germline ends. CDR3 amino acids: CASSPTPPGNYEQYF. Written as DNA, the CDR3 is TGTGCCAGCAGCCCCACCCCGCCGGGTAACTACGAGCAGTACTTC.

The V call is TRBV7-9, the J call TRBJ1-1; unclear D gene. Germline CDR1 is SEHNR and CDR2 is FQNEAQ (reference sequence). The CDR3 contains 15 residues. Trimming removed 1 base from V and 5 bases from J, with 14 bases in between. The CDR3 sequence: CASSLGSGRGTEAFF. In DNA form, the CDR3 reads TGTGCCAGCAGCTTAGGCTCAGGCAGAGGGACTGAAGCTTTCTTT. Filled out from reference TRBV7-9 and TRBJ1-1, the complete variable domain reads DTGVSQNPRHKITKRGQNVTFRCDPISEHNRLYWYRQTLGQGPEFLTYFQNEAQLEKSRLLSDRFSAERPKGSFSTLEIQRTEQGDSAMYLCASSLGSGRGTEAFFGQGTRLTVV.

V and J are TRBV14 and TRBJ2-5; unclear D gene. The J call may be faulty, since TRBJ2-7 better matches the DNA end. This CDR3 is built from 14 residues. In germline, CDR1 is SGHDN, CDR2 FVKESK. CDR3 protein: CASSQLVSVDEQYF. The CDR3 DNA reads TGTGCCAGCAGCCAACTAGTTTCAGTGGACGAGCAGTACTTC.